This paragraph covers one T cell receptor beta chain sequence. In the original processing: Scientists estimated how many nucleated cells there were by amplifying reference gene primers. Method: immunoSEQ multiplex PCR; TCRdb's copy keeps in-frame clones and lacks some. V, J and clone size derive from that table, while D and trimming were established from the DNA sequence. The profile shows approximately 150,000 clones, 60% to 85% of them singletons. This CDR3 region has 14 residues. V trimming: 0 bases; J trimming: 10 bases; junction bases outside the gene matches: 3. Per germline, CDR1 SGHRS and CDR2 YFSETQ. The record originates from a study of blood T cell repertoires in COVID-19. Turning to the study itself: Acute-phase and convalescent COVID-19 samples originated in the United States, Italy and Spain. PBMCs, B-cell-depleted T cells, or T cells were the source of the cDNA or gDNA that made up the material.

The clonotype was recovered from a man over 45 with acute or convalescent COVID-19. The chain combines TRBV5-1 with TRBJ2-1, with 11 nucleotides matching TRBD1. The specimen sequenced was peripheral blood. The CDR3 region has the DNA TGCGCCAGCAGCTTGGGGACAGGGGGCCGGGAGCAGTTCTTC. Protein: CASSLGTGGREQFF. Full variable domain (rest looked up from reference TRBV5-1 and TRBJ2-1): KAGVTQTPRYLIKTRGQQVTLSCSPISGHRSVSWYQQTPGQGLQFLFEYFSETQRNKGNFPGRFSGRQFSNSRSEMNVSTLELGDSALYLCASSLGTGGREQFFGPGTRLTVL.